Listed here are 32 T cell receptor beta chains from one sample, sequenced in a study of cytomegalovirus exposure and HLA in healthy donors. The study ran its PCR with 60 Vbeta and 13 Jbeta primers. Clones were read by immunoSEQ multiplex PCR, and TCRdb kept only the in-frame ones, dropping some. The sample records roughly 190,000 clones, roughly 72% being singletons. Sequenced material: PBMCs. The receptors here all came from a woman aged 25-40 years in good health and CMV-seropositive.

The chain recombines TRBV23-1 with TRBJ2-1; D not certain. TRBV23-1 is recorded as an ORF, its role being uncertain. V lost 6 bases to trimming and J lost 8 bases, with 8 bases between them. The CDR3 spans 11 residues. Here the CDR3 reads CASSLRHEQFF. CDR3 DNA: TGCGCCAGCAGCCTCCGTCATGAGCAGTTCTTC.

The chain uses TRBV10-3 and TRBJ1-1; 8 bases agree with TRBD1. The germline V gene has CDR1 ENHRY and CDR2 SYGVKD. CDR3 length equals 13 residues. V shed 4 bases, J shed 10 bases, and the junction held 8 bases outside the gene matches. This CDR3 reads CAISGTGNKTAFF. The CDR3 DNA reads as TGTGCCATCAGTGGGACAGGGAACAAGACAGCTTTCTTT.

This clone was observed a few times. The chain couples TRBV5-6 to TRBJ2-7; D unclear. V lost 4 bases to trimming and J lost 4 bases, with 15 bases between them. The germline V gene has CDR1 SGHDT and CDR2 YYEEEE. The CDR3 has 14 amino acids. CDR3 in DNA: TGTGCCAGCAGCCCAACAGCAAACCTGTACGAGCAGTACTTC. Amino acids: CASSPTANLYEQYF.

V is TRBV5-8 and J is TRBJ1-3, with 7 bases fitting TRBD1. Germline CDR1 and CDR2: SGHTS and YDEGEE. The CDR3 is 14 residues long. The trim removed 4 bases at V and 4 bases at J, leaving 5 bases unmatched. The CDR3 region has the DNA TGTGCCAGCAGCCAAGGGGGCGGCGGAAACACCATATATTTT. Translated: CASSQGGGGNTIYF.

The genes are TRBV5-1 and TRBJ1-1; maybe TRBD1 (5 bases). Trimming took 1 base from V and 1 from J, leaving 11 bases between them. Germline CDR1 and CDR2: SGHRS and YFSETQ. The CDR3 sequence is 15 residues long. The CDR3 region is CASSLSGRENTEAFF. CDR3 DNA: TGCGCCAGCAGCTTGTCAGGCAGGGAGAACACTGAAGCTTTCTTT.

The genes are TRBV7-2 and TRBJ1-1; the D is unclear. CDR3 length: 14 residues. Germline V gene sequence: CDR1 SGHTA, CDR2 FQGNSA. V was clipped by 5 bases and J by 10 bases, with 20 bases between them. The CDR3: CASSLDRGKSLAFF. The DNA of the CDR3 is TGTGCCAGCAGCCTAGATAGAGGGAAATCTTTAGCTTTCTTT. Variable domain in full (rest from reference TRBV7-2 and TRBJ1-1): GAGVSQSPSNKVTEKGKDVELRCDPISGHTALYWYRQSLGQGLEFLIYFQGNSAPDKSGLPSDRFSAERTGGSVSTLTIQRTQQEDSAVYLCASSLDRGKSLAFFGQGTRLTVV.

The gene calls are TRBV5-6 and TRBJ1-2; TRBD1 agrees at 7 bases. Germline loops: CDR1 SGHDT, CDR2 YYEEEE. This CDR3 has 15 residues. Unmatched junction bases numbered 6, after V lost 0 bases and J lost 4 bases. CDR3 DNA sequence: TGTGCCAGCAGCTTGGCGGGGACAGCGGCCTATGGCTACACCTTC. Encoded protein: CASSLAGTAAYGYTF.

This clone was recorded a few times. For the CDR3, the DNA is TGTGCCTGGAGTAAGGAGGCTCAGAACACTGAAGCTTTCTTT. Translating it yields CAWSKEAQNTEAFF. This sequence joins TRBV30 and TRBJ1-1; no clear D. The CDR3 sequence is 14 residues long. V was clipped by 2 bases and J by 1 base, with 11 bases between them. CDR1 is GTSNPN and CDR2 is SVGIG in the germline V gene (reference sequence).

The gene calls are TRBV9 and TRBJ2-5; 9 bases fit TRBD2. The J call may be wrong; the DNA end is better matched by TRBJ2-7. The CDR3 runs to 14 residues. In germline, CDR1 is SGDLS, CDR2 YYNGEE. CDR3 sequence (DNA): TGTGCCAGCAGCGTAGATAGCGGGAGCCACGAGCAGTACTTC. Its protein product is CASSVDSGSHEQYF.

Comments on this clone: The germline gene is not matched at one end of the junction; a read error may be the cause. The V and J genes are TRBV5-4 and TRBJ1-1, with D maybe TRBD1 (6 bases). CDR3 size: 13 residues. CDR1 is SGHNT and CDR2 is YYREEE in the germline V gene (reference sequence). CDR3 amino acids: CASSLLQGRDSVF. DNA for the CDR3: TGTGCCAGCAGCTTGCTGCAGGGGAGGGATTCCGTGTTT.

The chain links TRBV6-5 to TRBJ2-5, with D unclear. Germline assignment: CDR1 MNHEY and CDR2 SVGAGI. CDR3 length: 9 residues. V was clipped by 8 bases and J by 6 bases, with 4 bases between them. DNA for the CDR3: TGTGCCAGCCCTAAGACCCAGTACTTC. It codes for CASPKTQYF.

The rearrangement links TRBV6-5 to TRBJ2-2; no definite D call. This CDR3 has 14 amino acids. V lost 2 bases and J lost 1, with 5 bases in between. Per germline, CDR1 MNHEY and CDR2 SVGAGI. CDR3 in amino acids: CASSYVMNTGELFF. The CDR3 bases are TGTGCCAGCAGTTACGTTATGAACACCGGGGAGCTGTTTTTT.

This chain connects TRBV29-1 to TRBJ2-3, with unresolved D. The CDR3 loop spans 11 amino acids. CDR1 is SQVTM, CDR2 ANQGSEA, per germline. Trimming removed 3 bases at V and 3 bases at J, with 4 bases between. The CDR3 sequence: CSVDVTDTQYF. DNA of the CDR3: TGCAGCGTTGACGTGACAGATACGCAGTATTTT.

V usage is TRBV15 and J usage is TRBJ1-5; 8 nucleotides match TRBD1. The germline V gene has CDR1 LNHNV and CDR2 YYDKDF (reference sequence). The CDR3 contains 17 residues. With 2 bases clipped from V and 7 bases from J, the junction kept 13 bases outside the gene matches. CDR3 in amino acids: CATSRPPRRGLEQPQHF. The CDR3 DNA reads as TGTGCCACCAGCAGACCACCCCGCAGGGGGCTGGAACAGCCCCAGCATTTT. The whole variable domain, filled in from reference TRBV15 and TRBJ1-5, reads DAMVIQNPRYQVTQFGKPVTLSCSQTLNHNVMYWYQQKSSQAPKLLFHYYDKDFNNEADTPDNFQSRRPNTSFCFLDIRSPGLGDTAMYLCATSRPPRRGLEQPQHFGDGTRLSIL.

In this sample, this clone turned up a few times. The V and J genes are TRBV6-4 and TRBJ2-1; the D is unclear. Germline V gene data show CDR1 as MRHNA and CDR2 as SNTAGT. This CDR3 spans 14 amino acids. V was cut by 2 bases and J by 7 bases, with 12 bases left in between. The CDR3 here is CASSDPPVTNEQFF. The CDR3 DNA sequence: TGTGCCAGCAGTGACCCCCCGGTAACTAATGAGCAGTTCTTC.

This rearrangement joins TRBV18 to TRBJ1-3, with 8 bases fitting TRBD1. The CDR3 runs 15 residues. CDR1 is KGHSH and CDR2 is LQKENI in the germline V gene. The V and J ends lost 1 base and 5 bases, in that order; junction bases with no gene match: 4. CDR3 amino acids: CASSPQQGARNTIYF. In DNA form, the CDR3 reads TGTGCCAGCTCACCACAGCAGGGGGCAAGAAACACCATATATTTT.

This clone turned up a few times. The chain has TRBV4-3 and TRBJ1-1; 7 positions agree with TRBD1. The CDR3 is made up of 18 amino acids. Trimming at V came to 3 bases and at J to 4 bases, leaving 17 bases not matched to a gene. The germline V gene encodes CDR1 LGHNA and CDR2 YSLEER. This chain's CDR3 is CASSQSSYPGQRGTEAFF. The CDR3, as DNA: TGCGCCAGCAGCCAGAGCAGCTACCCGGGACAGAGGGGCACTGAAGCTTTCTTT.

V is TRBV15 and J is TRBJ2-3, with 11 bases aligning to TRBD2. V shed 1 base and J 0 bases; nucleotides not matched to a gene: 9. The germline V gene encodes CDR1 LNHNV and CDR2 YYDKDF (reference sequence). CDR3 length equals 19 residues. CDR3 in DNA: TGTGCCACCAGCAGAGGACGGCTAGCGGGGGGCGCTAGCACAGATACGCAGTATTTT. It translates to CATSRGRLAGGASTDTQYF.

In its sample, this clone was seen a few times. The J gene is TRBJ1-4, the V gene TRBV19, with a tentative D call TRBD1 (5 bases). Germline CDR1 reads LNHDA; CDR2 reads SQIVND (reference sequence). The CDR3 contains 14 residues. Trimming took off 4 bases at V and 5 bases at J, with 11 bases between the two ends. The DNA for the CDR3 is TGTGCCAGTAGTACAGGGTTTTTGAATGAAAAACTGTTTTTT. Residues: CASSTGFLNEKLFF.

The rearrangement uses TRBV5-6 and TRBJ2-7; TRBD1 agrees at 7 bases. Trimming took 2 bases from V and 11 from J; bases not matched to a gene: 13. The CDR3 contains 14 residues. The germline V gene encodes CDR1 SGHDT and CDR2 YYEEEE. DNA of the CDR3: TGTGCCAGCAGCTTAACTGGGACAGAGAAGAAGGAGTACTTC. Translating gives CASSLTGTEKKEYF.

V gene TRBV9 combines with J gene TRBJ1-2, with a tentative D call TRBD1 (6 bases). The CDR3 covers 12 residues. CDR1 is SGDLS and CDR2 is YYNGEE in the germline V gene. V lost 3 bases and J lost 6, with 9 bases in between. The CDR3 nucleotides read TGTGCCAGCAGCGGAAACAGGGATGGCTACACCTTC. Translated: CASSGNRDGYTF.

The chain recombines TRBV7-2 with TRBJ1-2, with D maybe TRBD1 (6 bases). This CDR3 spans 16 amino acids. Germline CDR1 SGHTA, CDR2 FQGNSA. The V end lost 8 bases, the J end lost 3 bases, and 22 bases lay between the germline ends. This CDR3 is CASRLEGVQGYYGYTF. As DNA, the CDR3 is TGTGCCAGCCGTTTAGAAGGGGTACAGGGATACTATGGCTACACCTTC.

This chain joins TRBV18 and TRBJ1-1; 9 bases are shared with TRBD1. V gave up 3 bases and J gave up 10 bases; unmatched junction bases: 6. This CDR3 spans 13 amino acids. Germline CDR1 KGHSH, CDR2 LQKENI. CDR3 in amino acids: CASSPPGQGGAFF. The CDR3 DNA is TGTGCCAGCTCACCTCCGGGACAGGGTGGAGCTTTCTTT.

The chain carries TRBV5-1 and TRBJ2-1; D not certain. The CDR3 is made up of 15 amino acids. Looked up from germline, CDR1 is SGHRS and CDR2 is YFSETQ. V was shortened by 5 bases and J by 8 bases, with 20 bases between the two germline ends. CDR3 amino acids: CASRLVGSSSDEQFF. CDR3 bases: TGCGCCAGCAGACTGGTGGGCTCCTCCTCCGATGAGCAGTTCTTC. Based on the CDR3 plus reference TRBV5-1 and TRBJ2-1, the full variable domain is KAGVTQTPRYLIKTRGQQVTLSCSPISGHRSVSWYQQTPGQGLQFLFEYFSETQRNKGNFPGRFSGRQFSNSRSEMNVSTLELGDSALYLCASRLVGSSSDEQFFGPGTRLTVL.

The J gene is TRBJ2-3, the V gene TRBV2; the D gene is possibly TRBD1 (6 bases). V lost 6 bases and J 0 bases, leaving 10 bases between the germline ends. The CDR3 has 14 residues. Germline CDR1 SNHLY, CDR2 FYNNEI. For the CDR3, the DNA is TGTGCCAGCAGCAGGACAGCTAGCACAGATACGCAGTATTTT. It yields the protein CASSRTASTDTQYF.

V usage is TRBV5-4 and J usage is TRBJ1-2; TRBD1 might be the D (6 bases). CDR3 length: 11 residues. V was cut by 4 bases and J by 7 bases, with 8 bases left in between. CDR1 and CDR2 (germline): SGHNT, YYREEE (reference sequence). The CDR3 region is CASSNRVGYTF. The CDR3 region has the DNA TGTGCCAGCAGCAACAGGGTTGGCTACACCTTC.

The chain links TRBV30 to TRBJ1-4, with D possibly being TRBD1 (5 bases). The CDR3 has 15 amino acids. V shed 0 bases and J shed 7 bases, with 15 bases lying between them. The V gene's germline CDR1 is GTSNPN and CDR2 SVGIG (reference sequence). The CDR3 spells CAWSVRSGVGEKLFF. CDR3 sequence (DNA): TGTGCCTGGAGTGTACGGTCGGGGGTGGGTGAAAAACTGTTTTTT.

The V and J genes are TRBV10-2 and TRBJ2-6; possibly TRBD2 for D (5 bases). Germline V gene sequence: CDR1 WSHSY, CDR2 SAAADI. CDR3 length equals 17 residues. The V end was cut by 0 bases, the J end by 0 bases, with 9 bases between. CDR3 coding DNA: TGCGCCAGCAGTGAGTCGCGGGCCGCCTCTGGGGCCAACGTCCTGACTTTC. Translation gives CASSESRAASGANVLTF.

The chain uses TRBV28 and TRBJ2-3; D call uncertain. V lost 2 bases, J lost 2 bases, and 11 bases lay in between. CDR3 length equals 15 residues. CDR1 and CDR2 from the germline V gene are MDHEN and SYDVKM. In DNA form, the CDR3 reads TGTGCCAGCAGTTTAGGTCAGGTCAACACAGATACGCAGTATTTT. Protein sequence: CASSLGQVNTDTQYF. Full variable domain (missing parts from reference TRBV28 and TRBJ2-3): DVKVTQSSRYLVKRTGEKVFLECVQDMDHENMFWYRQDPGLGLRLIYFSYDVKMKEKGDIPEGYSVSREKKERFSLILESASTNQTSMYLCASSLGQVNTDTQYFGPGTRLTVL.

This clone was seen a handful of times. The junction shows a germline mismatch at one end, possibly a read error. The rearrangement uses TRBV15 and TRBJ1-1, with D possibly matching TRBD1 (6 bases). Looked up from germline, CDR1 is LNHNV and CDR2 is YYDKDF (reference sequence). This CDR3 has 12 amino acids. The CDR3 loop is CATSRDSPGAAF. CDR3 bases: TGTGCCACCAGCAGAGATTCCCCAGGGGCCGCCTTT.

The CDR3 sequence is CASSTDRGQGYGYTF. CDR3 in DNA: TGTGCCAGCAGCACCGACAGGGGACAAGGCTATGGCTACACCTTC. The chain links TRBV9 to TRBJ1-2; 8 nucleotides line up with TRBD1. This CDR3 contains 15 residues. The V gene end was trimmed by 4 bases and the J gene end by 4 bases; junction bases not matched to a gene: 9. Germline CDR1 SGDLS, CDR2 YYNGEE.

This rearrangement joins TRBV4-3 to TRBJ2-3, with D maybe TRBD2 (5 bases). Germline V lookup: CDR1 LGHNA, CDR2 YSLEER. This CDR3 contains 16 residues. Trimming took 0 bases from V and 2 from J, leaving 12 bases between them. The chain's CDR3 is CASSQDLGAYTDTQYF. For the CDR3, the DNA is TGCGCCAGCAGCCAAGATTTGGGAGCCTACACAGATACGCAGTATTTT.